This passage covers 32 T cell receptor beta chains from one sample sequenced in a study of Graves' ophthalmopathy and Graves' hyperthyroidism. CDR3 regions of TCR beta were amplified from RNA transcripts. Second-round multiplex PCR followed a first-round RT-PCR using HTBI primers. TCRdb independently ran MiXCR on the multiplex PCR reads; one entry per CDR3 protein. This sample has nearly 400,000 distinct CDR3 sequences, with around 16% found just once. The sequencing sample was made of peripheral blood. Every receptor here comes from a woman in her late teens or twenties with Graves' ophthalmopathy.

This clonotype showed up many times. The J gene is TRBJ2-2, the V gene TRBV30, with TRBD1 matching 7 bases. Germline V CDR1 and CDR2: GTSNPN, SVGIG (reference sequence). This CDR3 is 12 amino acids long. After removal of 8 bases from V and 4 bases from J, the junction contained 4 bases not matched to a gene. The chain's CDR3 is CATGQTTGELFF. The CDR3 nucleotides read TGTGCCACGGGACAGACCACCGGGGAGCTGTTTTTT.

This clonotype was counted at least ten times. Written as DNA, the CDR3 is TGTGCCATCAGTGAGTCGAGACTCGGACGCCCACCCCTCCACTTT. Translation: CAISESRLGRPPLHF. The chain has TRBV10-3 and TRBJ1-6; D is unresolved. Trimming took 0 bases from V and 11 from J, leaving 14 bases between them. This CDR3 has 15 residues. Germline-derived CDR1 and CDR2 are ENHRY and SYGVKD.

This clonotype was picked up many times. The rearrangement joins TRBV20-1 to TRBJ2-7; TRBD1 agrees at 8 bases. The CDR3 is 12 amino acids. Germline V gene sequence: CDR1 DFQATT, CDR2 SNEGSKA (reference sequence). Here the CDR3 reads CSAAGYRGVFLV. The CDR3 DNA reads TGCAGTGCCGCGGGTTACAGGGGGGTCTTCTTGGTC.

This clonotype has a count of ten or more. The rearrangement links TRBV6-2 or TRBV6-3 to TRBJ2-2; D unclear. Germline lookup yields CDR1 MNHEY and CDR2 SVGEGT. The CDR3 extends over 15 amino acids. The V gene lost 6 bases and the J gene lost 2 bases, with 13 bases spanning the gap. The chain's CDR3 is CASSYTPPNTGELFF. In DNA form, the CDR3 reads TGTGCCAGCAGCTACACGCCACCCAACACCGGGGAGCTGTTTTTT.

This clonotype has ten or more counts. This sequence joins TRBV19 and TRBJ2-7; no clear D gene. V was cut by 4 bases and J by 1 base, with 14 bases left in between. The CDR3 runs to 15 residues. Germline V gives CDR1 LNHDA, CDR2 SQIVND (reference sequence). The CDR3 sequence is CASSTSTSMSYEQYF. The CDR3, as DNA: TGTGCCAGTAGTACCTCAACAAGCATGTCCTACGAGCAGTACTTC.

This clonotype was seen ten or more times. This chain joins TRBV6-1 and TRBJ1-1; perhaps TRBD1 as D (5 bases). Trimming removed 6 bases from V and 4 bases from J, with 12 bases in between. This CDR3 has 13 amino acids. Germline CDR1 is MNHNS and CDR2 is SASEGT. CDR3 coding DNA: TGTGCCAGCAGAGACAGAGGGGCCACTGAAGCTTTCTTT. Residues: CASRDRGATEAFF.

This clonotype was recorded many times. This chain joins TRBV4-3 and TRBJ1-6; D not resolved. V was clipped by 0 bases and J by 10 bases, with 16 bases between them. Germline V gene sequence: CDR1 LGHNA, CDR2 YSLEER. This CDR3 is 16 amino acids long. CDR3 loop: CASSQDAARTGSPLHF. The CDR3 DNA reads TGCGCCAGCAGCCAAGATGCGGCGAGGACGGGATCACCCCTCCACTTT.

This clonotype was recorded many times. V usage is TRBV7-2 and J usage is TRBJ1-5, with no clear D. V was clipped by 1 base and J by 6 bases, with 16 bases between them. Germline V lookup: CDR1 SGHTA, CDR2 FQGNSA. CDR3 size: 16 residues. CDR3: CASSLGLGALSQPQHF. The CDR3 coding sequence is TGTGCCAGCAGCTTAGGGCTGGGTGCTTTGAGTCAGCCCCAGCATTTT.

This clonotype was counted many times. The chain uses TRBV11-1 and TRBJ1-1; no clear D gene. Germline-derived CDR1 and CDR2 are SGHAT and FQDESV (reference sequence). The CDR3 totals 14 residues. The ends were cut back, 6 bases at V and 4 bases at J, with 15 bases in the middle. The CDR3 nucleotides read TGTGCCAGCAGGGGGTACTCCCTGAGCACTGAAGCTTTCTTT. It specifies CASRGYSLSTEAFF.

There are many counts of this clonotype. V is TRBV20-1 and J is TRBJ1-1, with D possibly matching TRBD1 (5 bases). The V end was cut by 7 bases, the J end by 4 bases, with 16 bases between. This CDR3 contains 13 residues. The germline V gene has CDR1 DFQATT and CDR2 SNEGSKA (reference sequence). CDR3 nucleotides: TGCAGTGGTGCCCGGGGGGACGCCACTGAAGCTTTCTTT. This translates into CSGARGDATEAFF.

This clonotype was seen ten or more times. V gene TRBV7-6 combines with J gene TRBJ2-7; 13 bases match TRBD2. The CDR3 extends over 13 amino acids. Germline V gene sequence: CDR1 SGHVS, CDR2 FNYEAQ. V shed 5 bases and J 7 bases; nucleotides not matched to a gene: 2. Here the CDR3 DNA reads TGTGCCAGCAGCATGACTAGCGGGGGGGAGCAGTACTTC. Translated: CASSMTSGGEQYF. Full variable domain (remainder filled in from reference TRBV7-6 and TRBJ2-7): GAGVSQSPRYKVTKRGQDVALRCDPISGHVSLYWYRQALGQGPEFLTYFNYEAQQDKSGLPNDRFSAERPEGSISTLTIQRTEQRDSAMYRCASSMTSGGEQYFGPGTRLTVT.

The chain uses TRBV7-2 and TRBJ2-7, with TRBD2 matching 11 bases. Per the germline V gene, CDR1 is SGHTA and CDR2 is FQGNSA. V shed 4 bases, J shed 2 bases, and the junction held 4 bases outside the gene matches. The CDR3 contains 15 residues. For the CDR3, the DNA is TGTGCCAGCAGCTCAAGACTAGCGGGGACCTACGAGCAGTACTTC. This translates into CASSSRLAGTYEQYF.

This clonotype showed up many times. The chain couples TRBV15 to TRBJ2-5; tentatively, D is TRBD2 (6 bases). V lost 5 bases and J lost 5, with 6 bases in between. The V gene's germline CDR1 is LNHNV and CDR2 YYDKDF (reference sequence). There are 11 residues in the CDR3. DNA of the CDR3: TGTGCCACCAGCCGGGAGGAGACCCAGTACTTC. It is translated as CATSREETQYF.

This clonotype was observed many times. The rearrangement joins TRBV12-3 or TRBV12-4 to TRBJ2-2, with TRBD2 matching over 7 bases. The V segment lost 5 bases and the J segment 6 bases; nucleotides outside the gene matches: 18. CDR3 length: 18 residues. This CDR3 reads CASSVRDYNMGDAGELFF. DNA for the CDR3: TGTGCCAGCAGTGTCCGGGACTATAATATGGGGGACGCCGGGGAGCTGTTTTTT.

This clonotype appeared many times. The chain combines TRBV4-3 with TRBJ1-2, with a possible D match to TRBD1 (6 bases). V was trimmed by 3 bases and J by 0 bases, leaving 11 bases between them. Germline-derived CDR1 and CDR2 are LGHNA and YSLEER. There are 15 residues in the CDR3. The CDR3 spells CASSQEQGANYGYTF. CDR3 sequence (DNA): TGCGCCAGCAGCCAGGAACAGGGAGCTAACTATGGCTACACCTTC.

This clonotype was recorded many times. The rearrangement links TRBV29-1 to TRBJ1-1; unclear D gene. The CDR3 totals 16 residues. V was clipped by 2 bases and J by 1 base, with 17 bases between them. Germline assignment: CDR1 SQVTM and CDR2 ANQGSEA. CDR3 loop: CSVELFRSDGNTEAFF. In DNA, the CDR3 is TGCAGCGTTGAACTCTTCCGATCTGACGGGAACACTGAAGCTTTCTTT. The full variable domain, completed using reference TRBV29-1 and TRBJ1-1, is SAVISQKPSRDICQRGTSLTIQCQVDSQVTMMFWYRQQPGQSLTLIATANQGSEATYESGFVIDKFPISRPNLTFSTLTVSNMSPEDSSIYLCSVELFRSDGNTEAFFGQGTRLTVV.

This clonotype was observed at least ten times. The chain is built from TRBV7-2 and TRBJ1-1; possibly TRBD1 for D (5 bases). Germline-derived CDR1 and CDR2 are SGHTA and FQGNSA. The V end lost 2 bases, the J end lost 1 base, and 11 bases lay between the germline ends. This CDR3 has 15 amino acids. CDR3 loop: CASSLSRARNTEAFF. The CDR3 DNA follows: TGTGCCAGCAGCTTAAGCAGGGCACGGAACACTGAAGCTTTCTTT.

This clonotype appeared many times. The rearrangement links TRBV27 to TRBJ1-1, with 9 bases matching TRBD1. The junction had 17 bases not matched to a gene; V was cut back by 8 bases and J by 1 base. Germline V lookup: CDR1 MNHEY, CDR2 SMNVEV (reference sequence). This CDR3 is built from 18 residues. The chain's CDR3 is CASDTQGAQVSWNTEAFF. Written as DNA, the CDR3 is TGTGCCAGCGACACACAGGGGGCGCAGGTTTCTTGGAACACTGAAGCTTTCTTT.

This clonotype was observed at least ten times. The chain couples TRBV3-1 to TRBJ1-1; D gene unclear. CDR3 size: 12 residues. In germline, CDR1 is LGHDT, CDR2 YNNKEL (reference sequence). The ends were cut back, 1 base at V and 7 bases at J, with 7 bases in the middle. DNA for the CDR3: TGTGCCAGCAGCCAAGGGGCAGTTGAAGCTTTCTTT. Amino acid sequence: CASSQGAVEAFF.

This clonotype was seen ten or more times. The chain combines TRBV12-3 or TRBV12-4 with TRBJ1-2, with D unresolved. The CDR3 contains 15 residues. Trimming removed 5 bases from V and 2 bases from J, with 15 bases in between. CDR3 coding DNA: TGTGCCAGCAGTCCGCGGGAGAGGAACAACTATGGCTACACCTTC. Its protein is CASSPRERNNYGYTF.

The chain combines TRBV7-8 with TRBJ1-5, with 7 bases fitting TRBD1. CDR3 length: 16 residues. The V gene's germline CDR1 is SGHVS and CDR2 FQNEAQ. V lost 0 bases, J lost 3 bases, and 5 bases stayed unmatched. DNA of the CDR3: TGTGCCAGCAGCTTAGCTGTAGGACAGGCCAATCAGCCCCAGCATTTT. Translation: CASSLAVGQANQPQHF.

In its sample, this clonotype was seen many times. This chain links TRBV6-1 with TRBJ2-7; 8 nucleotides match TRBD2. Germline trimming cut 11 bases from V and 4 bases from J; bases unmatched to any gene: 7. Germline-derived CDR1 and CDR2 are MNHNS and SASEGT. The length of the CDR3 is 12 residues. This CDR3 is CASREGLYEQYF. In DNA, the CDR3 is TGTGCCTCCCGGGAGGGCCTATACGAGCAGTACTTC.

This clonotype was seen only once. The chain links TRBV6-2 or TRBV6-3 to TRBJ1-1; D call uncertain. V lost 5 bases to trimming and J lost 0 bases, with 10 bases between them. Germline V gives CDR1 MNHEY, CDR2 SVGEGT. This CDR3 is built from 14 residues. In nucleotides, the CDR3 is TGTGCCAGCAGTCGACTGGCGGTGAACACTGAAGCTTTCTTT. Translating it yields CASSRLAVNTEAFF.

This clonotype was counted many times. This chain connects TRBV10-2 to TRBJ2-4, with D perhaps TRBD1 (7 bases). This CDR3 has 18 amino acids. Trimming removed 3 bases at V and 0 bases at J, with 18 bases between. Looked up from germline, CDR1 is WSHSY and CDR2 is SAAADI. This CDR3 is CASSDRGRKALAKNIQYF. As DNA, the CDR3 is TGCGCCAGCAGTGACAGGGGGAGGAAAGCCTTAGCCAAAAACATTCAGTACTTC.

The table lists this clonotype with many counts. The chain links TRBV4-3 to TRBJ1-1; D is unresolved. V lost 3 bases and J 0 bases, leaving 11 bases between the germline ends. Looked up from germline, CDR1 is LGHNA and CDR2 is YSLEER. The CDR3 consists of 15 residues. CDR3 in DNA: TGCGCCAGCAGCCATGAACTTGTTATGAACACTGAAGCTTTCTTT. Protein sequence: CASSHELVMNTEAFF.

J is TRBJ1-1 and V is TRBV7-2, with TRBD1 as a possible D gene (5 bases). CDR1 and CDR2 (germline): SGHTA, FQGNSA. Trimming cost V 4 bases and J 2 bases, with 11 bases left between them. The CDR3 length is 14 residues. The CDR3 loop reads CASSYPRDNTEAFF. The DNA for the CDR3 is TGTGCCAGCAGCTACCCCAGGGACAACACTGAAGCTTTCTTT.

V and J are TRBV28 and TRBJ2-7, with D unclear. In germline, CDR1 is MDHEN, CDR2 SYDVKM. V dropped 7 bases and J dropped 2 bases, with 9 bases sitting between them. The CDR3 runs to 12 residues. The CDR3 sequence: CASTVGAYEQYF. For the CDR3, the DNA is TGTGCCAGCACCGTCGGAGCCTACGAGCAGTACTTC. Filled out from reference TRBV28 and TRBJ2-7, the complete variable domain reads DVKVTQSSRYLVKRTGEKVFLECVQDMDHENMFWYRQDPGLGLRLIYFSYDVKMKEKGDIPEGYSVSREKKERFSLILESASTNQTSMYLCASTVGAYEQYFGPGTRLTVT.

The sample holds many counts of this clonotype. This chain joins TRBV7-2 and TRBJ2-7; TRBD2 agrees at 7 bases. In germline, CDR1 is SGHTA, CDR2 FQGNSA. This CDR3 comprises 15 residues. After removal of 4 bases from V and 7 bases from J, the junction contained 13 bases not matched to a gene. This CDR3 is CASSYSRAGSGEQYF. For the CDR3, the DNA is TGTGCCAGCAGCTACTCGCGGGCGGGTAGCGGGGAGCAGTACTTC.

Ten or more counts support this clonotype. The V gene is TRBV7-9, the J gene TRBJ2-5, with D perhaps matching TRBD1 (5 bases). Germline V gives CDR1 SEHNR, CDR2 FQNEAQ (reference sequence). V was pared by 2 bases and J by 0 bases, with 13 bases between. This CDR3 comprises 16 residues. CDR3 sequence (DNA): TGTGCCAGCAGCTTAATTGGCAGGGCGTACCAAGAGACCCAGTACTTC. The encoded protein is CASSLIGRAYQETQYF. The full variable domain, in which reference TRBV7-9 and TRBJ2-5 provide the parts outside the CDR3, is DTGVSQNPRHKITKRGQNVTFRCDPISEHNRLYWYRQTLGQGPEFLTYFQNEAQLEKSRLLSDRFSAERPKGSFSTLEIQRTEQGDSAMYLCASSLIGRAYQETQYFGPGTRLLVL.

This chain connects TRBV6-5 to TRBJ1-6, with D tentatively TRBD1 (5 bases). This CDR3 spans 15 amino acids. Trimming cost V 0 bases and J 9 bases, with 12 bases left between them. The germline V gene has CDR1 MNHEY and CDR2 SVGAGI. CDR3 residues: CASSYSGPQGSPLHF. In DNA form, the CDR3 reads TGTGCCAGCAGTTACTCGGGACCGCAGGGTTCACCCCTCCACTTT.

This clonotype was seen at least ten times. This chain uses TRBV12-3 or TRBV12-4 with TRBJ2-5, with a tentative D call TRBD1 (5 bases). The CDR3 extends over 18 amino acids. Trimming left V 6 bases short and J 0 bases short, with 23 bases between. Here the CDR3 reads CASRLTSGPRYNQETQYF. As DNA, the CDR3 is TGTGCCAGCAGGCTTACGTCAGGGCCCCGCTACAACCAAGAGACCCAGTACTTC.

Many counts were recorded for this clonotype. The chain is built from TRBV11-2 and TRBJ1-3, with a possible D match to TRBD1 (6 bases). The CDR3 runs 15 residues. The germline V gene encodes CDR1 SGHAT and CDR2 FQNNGV. V was trimmed by 5 bases and J by 4 bases, leaving 15 bases between them. In DNA form, the CDR3 reads TGTGCCAGCAGCCAGGGCACAGGGTTCGGAAACACCATATATTTT. Encoded protein: CASSQGTGFGNTIYF.